This T cell receptor beta chain was found in a study of blood T cell repertoires in COVID-19. Individuals aged about 18 to 90 years were recruited from 24 US areas. Sequenced by immunoSEQ multiplex PCR; TCRdb stores in-frame clones only, minus some. The table has around 250,000 clones, roughly 80% seen once. The germline V gene encodes CDR1 MDHEN and CDR2 SYDVKM. V was pared by 8 bases and J by 3 bases, with 11 bases between. The CDR3 runs 12 residues. The sequenced sample consisted of PBMCs or T cells enriched from blood (not recorded which). This rearrangement joins TRBV28 to TRBJ2-7; tentatively, D is TRBD2 (6 bases). This sequence originates from a man aged 45-65 years who had recovered from COVID-19. CDR3 in amino acids: CASCGEDYEQYF. The CDR3 DNA sequence: TGTGCCAGCTGCGGGGAGGACTACGAGCAGTACTTC.